This TCR beta chain was captured by sequencing in a study of low-dose radiotherapy and immunotherapy resistance in tumors. Study context: Cohort 1 patients were irradiated with 0.5 Gy fractions every 2 weeks to 6.5 Gy total. On an every-two-weeks schedule, patients received intravenous nivolumab 240 mg, along with ipilimumab 1 mg/kg every six weeks.

This clonotype was seen ten or more times. Germline assignment: CDR1 MNHEY and CDR2 SMNVEV (reference sequence). V dropped 2 bases and J dropped 1 base, with 12 bases sitting between them. The CDR3 length is 15 residues. TRAV- and TRBV-specific primers, spanning alpha and beta chains, primed first-strand cDNA. Amplification, which lasted approximately 20 PCR cycles, used a constant-region primer and V-primer adapter to amplify TCRs. Using its own MiXCR run on the reads, TCRdb lists one record per CDR3 protein. The table shows roughly 39,000 distinct CDR3 sequences, with around 30% occurring only once. Stated time point: before trial treatment. Those eligible were patients bearing advanced solid tumors lacking tumor-infiltrating lymphocytes.

The chain employs TRBV27 and TRBJ2-7; the D gene is possibly TRBD2 (6 bases). The sample was PBMCs, taken before treatment. This clonotype was obtained from a male donor with gallbladder cancer. The CDR3 nucleotides are TGTGCCAGCAGTTTAGAGGGGACTGCATCCTACGAGCAGTACTTC. This sequence encodes CASSLEGTASYEQYF.